The 28 T cell receptor beta chains reported below all come from one sample, sequenced in a study of graft-versus-host responses after intestinal transplantation. Some clones are missing from TCRdb's copy, which holds only in-frame ones; the method was immunoSEQ multiplex PCR. The sample yields tens of thousands of clones, less than 40% seen once. The culture paired approximately 200,000 irradiated violet-dye-labeled stimulators with approximately 200,000 CFSE-labeled responders. Sample: alloreactive CD8+ T cells from a mixed lymphocyte reaction culture, taken before intestinal transplant. Subset here: CFSE-low proliferating T cells sorted from roughly six-day pre-transplant mixed lymphocyte reaction (GvH or HvG direction). All receptors come from a human patient who received an intestinal transplant.

This clone has just a few counts. The chain joins TRBV4-1 to TRBJ2-7; the D is unclear. The CDR3 extends over 15 amino acids. The V gene's germline CDR1 is MGHRA and CDR2 YSYEKL. Trimming removed 0 bases from V and 7 bases from J, with 16 bases in between. Written as DNA, the CDR3 is TGCGCCAGCAGCCAAGATGTTGGCATTGGCCGGGAGCAGTACTTC. Protein: CASSQDVGIGREQYF.

The chain recombines TRBV4-1 with TRBJ1-5; D is unclear. V was cut by 1 base and J by 0 bases, with 7 bases left in between. The CDR3 has 15 residues. Per the germline V gene, CDR1 is MGHRA and CDR2 is YSYEKL. As DNA, the CDR3 is TGCGCCAGCAGCCAAGGTGGCCTTAGCAATCAGCCCCAGCATTTT. It is translated as CASSQGGLSNQPQHF.

This clone was counted a few times. This chain joins TRBV28 and TRBJ2-3; 10 nucleotides align to TRBD2. The CDR3 loop spans 15 amino acids. Germline assignment: CDR1 MDHEN and CDR2 SYDVKM. V gave up 3 bases and J gave up 10 bases; unmatched junction bases: 10. DNA of the CDR3: TGTGCCAGCAGTTTCCTTCTAGCGGGAGAATCTGCGCAGTATTTT. It encodes CASSFLLAGESAQYF. The entire variable domain, with the rest obtained from reference TRBV28 and TRBJ2-3, is as follows: DVKVTQSSRYLVKRTGEKVFLECVQDMDHENMFWYRQDPGLGLRLIYFSYDVKMKEKGDIPEGYSVSREKKERFSLILESASTNQTSMYLCASSFLLAGESAQYFGPGTRLTVL.

This clone was counted a few times. The chain couples TRBV29-1 to TRBJ2-7, with 16 bases identical to TRBD2. The CDR3 has 15 residues. The germline gives CDR1 SQVTM, CDR2 ANQGSEA. The trim removed 7 bases at V and 3 bases at J, leaving 6 bases unmatched. The CDR3 region has the DNA TGCAGCGGGGGGACTAGCGGGAGGGAGGGCTACGAGCAGTACTTC. Its translation is CSGGTSGREGYEQYF.

Judged by abundance, this clone is medium-sized. The genes are TRBV27 and TRBJ2-7, with D perhaps TRBD1 (5 bases). From germline, CDR1 is MNHEY and CDR2 SMNVEV (reference sequence). Trimming removed 3 bases at V and 4 bases at J, with 10 bases between. There are 13 residues in the CDR3. The CDR3 nucleotides are TGTGCCAGCAGTTTGACAGCTCGGTACGAGCAGTACTTC. Its translation: CASSLTARYEQYF.

This clone was recorded a few times. The chain employs TRBV19 and TRBJ2-7; D gene ambiguous. Germline CDR1 is LNHDA and CDR2 is SQIVND (reference sequence). Trimming cost V 4 bases and J 2 bases, with 12 bases left between them. This CDR3 region has 14 residues. The CDR3 loop reads CASSTGLLPYEQYF. Here the CDR3 DNA reads TGTGCCAGTAGTACGGGCTTACTACCCTACGAGCAGTACTTC.

The V and J genes are TRBV13 and TRBJ2-1; TRBD2 might be the D (6 bases). The CDR3 length is 15 residues. Trimming pared 2 bases from V and 9 bases from J, leaving 17 bases between. CDR1 is PRHDT, CDR2 FYEKMQ, per germline (reference sequence). This CDR3 is CASSLSRDLPLEQFF. Written as DNA, the CDR3 is TGTGCCAGCAGCTTATCCAGGGACTTACCACTTGAGCAGTTCTTC.

The chain recombines TRBV6-4 with TRBJ2-1; D remains ambiguous. The V gene's germline CDR1 is MRHNA and CDR2 SNTAGT. V was cut by 1 base and J by 7 bases, with 14 bases left in between. The length of the CDR3 is 15 residues. Here the CDR3 DNA reads TGTGCCAGCAGTGACTTGGCGACGTTTCGGAATGAGCAGTTCTTC. It yields the protein CASSDLATFRNEQFF.

This clone was seen more than once but under ten times. This chain uses TRBV7-9 with TRBJ2-7; either TRBD1 or TRBD2 may supply D (6 bases each). CDR1 SEHNR and CDR2 FQNEAQ come from the germline V gene (reference sequence). The length of the CDR3 is 13 residues. Trimming pared 8 bases from V and 7 bases from J, leaving 18 bases between. The CDR3 DNA reads TGTGCCAGCCTCGGGAAAGGGGGGCGGGAGCAGTACTTC. The encoded protein is CASLGKGGREQYF.

This clone was found a few times. Here the CDR3 DNA reads TGTGCCAGCAGTTGGGGTCGGGGGCGAGAGACCCAGTACTTC. This sequence encodes CASSWGRGRETQYF. J is TRBJ2-5 and V is TRBV27; D possibly matches TRBD1 or TRBD2 (6 bases each). The germline V gene has CDR1 MNHEY and CDR2 SMNVEV (reference sequence). The germline V and J ends were trimmed by 4 bases and 4 bases, with 13 bases remaining between them. This CDR3 is 14 amino acids long.

By sample fraction, this clone is medium-sized. The V call is TRBV6-6, the J call TRBJ1-1; D is unresolved. CDR1 and CDR2 (germline): MNHNY, SVGAGI (reference sequence). Trimming left V 8 bases short and J 8 bases short, with 6 bases between. CDR3 length equals 9 residues. The CDR3 DNA reads TGTGCCAGCGGAGAAGAAGCTTTCTTT. It is translated as CASGEEAFF.

The chain employs TRBV9 and TRBJ1-4; no reliable D call. The ends were cut back, 0 bases at V and 5 bases at J, with 11 bases in the middle. The CDR3 sequence is 15 residues long. Germline CDR1 reads SGDLS; CDR2 reads YYNGEE. DNA for the CDR3: TGTGCCAGCAGCGTAGAATCCAGTATCAATGAAAAACTGTTTTTT. It translates to CASSVESSINEKLFF.

The chain uses TRBV6-1 and TRBJ1-5; D is unclear. The V gene lost 6 bases and the J gene lost 1 base, with 13 bases spanning the gap. This CDR3 contains 15 residues. Germline V lookup: CDR1 MNHNS, CDR2 SASEGT. CDR3 protein: CASSQGLWSNQPQHF. CDR3 in DNA: TGTGCCAGCAGCCAAGGACTCTGGAGCAATCAGCCCCAGCATTTT.

This clone was seen more than once but under ten times. V usage is TRBV5-6 and J usage is TRBJ2-7; 10 bases fit TRBD1. The CDR3 length is 12 residues. The V gene end was trimmed by 4 bases and the J gene end by 6 bases; junction bases not matched to a gene: 1. The germline V gene encodes CDR1 SGHDT and CDR2 YYEEEE. The CDR3 reads CASSGTGVEQYF. CDR3 DNA: TGTGCCAGCAGCGGGACAGGGGTCGAGCAGTACTTC.

This clone came up a few times. The chain joins TRBV11-2 to TRBJ2-1, with D perhaps matching TRBD1 or TRBD2 (7 bases each). In germline, CDR1 is SGHAT, CDR2 FQNNGV. There are 13 residues in the CDR3. The ends were cut back, 5 bases at V and 7 bases at J, with 12 bases in the middle. The CDR3 sequence: CASSPRGGNEQFF. As DNA, the CDR3 is TGTGCCAGCAGCCCCAGGGGGGGGAATGAGCAGTTCTTC.

The chain recombines TRBV5-1 with TRBJ1-1; D might be TRBD1 (5 bases). The CDR3 has 14 residues. The ends were cut back, 0 bases at V and 5 bases at J, with 11 bases in the middle. Germline loops: CDR1 SGHRS, CDR2 YFSETQ. CDR3 DNA: TGCGCCAGCAGCTTGGCGGGGGTGAGGACTGAAGCTTTCTTT. Protein sequence: CASSLAGVRTEAFF.

The chain has TRBV6-5 and TRBJ1-5; TRBD1 matches at 8 bases. This CDR3 has 14 amino acids. The J segment lost 4 bases and the V segment lost 5 bases, leaving 4 bases of the junction unmatched. CDR1 and CDR2 from the germline V gene are MNHEY and SVGAGI. Here the CDR3 reads CASSEDRENQPQHF. The CDR3 coding sequence is TGTGCCAGCAGTGAGGACAGGGAAAATCAGCCCCAGCATTTT.

This clone appeared a few times. The chain links TRBV7-9 to TRBJ1-1; D may be TRBD1 (5 bases). In germline, CDR1 is SEHNR, CDR2 FQNEAQ (reference sequence). The CDR3 contains 15 residues. The V and J ends lost 2 bases and 6 bases respectively, with 16 bases between them. CDR3 nucleotide sequence: TGTGCCAGCAGCTTATCGGGGGAAAAAGACCCTGAAGCTTTCTTT. It translates to CASSLSGEKDPEAFF.

This clone was detected a few times. This rearrangement joins TRBV6-5 to TRBJ2-1, with TRBD2 matching over 9 bases. This CDR3 region has 15 residues. CDR1 is MNHEY, CDR2 SVGAGI, per germline. V lost 4 bases, J lost 5 bases, and 6 bases stayed unmatched. The CDR3 sequence is CASSLSLAGHNEQFF. The CDR3 nucleotides read TGTGCCAGCAGTTTGTCGCTAGCGGGGCACAATGAGCAGTTCTTC.

The rearrangement uses TRBV5-1 and TRBJ1-5, with D maybe TRBD1 (6 bases). The CDR3 is made up of 15 amino acids. V lost 0 bases, J lost 5 bases, and 12 bases lay in between. Germline V gives CDR1 SGHRS, CDR2 YFSETQ. Here the CDR3 DNA reads TGCGCCAGCAGCTTGGAAGGGGGAGGGGATCAGCCCCAGCATTTT. Translating gives CASSLEGGGDQPQHF.

This chain links TRBV13 with TRBJ1-6; D is unclear. V was shortened by 0 bases and J by 10 bases, with 7 bases between the two germline ends. Germline V gene lookup returns CDR1 PRHDT and CDR2 FYEKMQ (reference sequence). The CDR3 runs 13 residues. This CDR3 is CASSLGRTSPLHF. DNA for the CDR3: TGTGCCAGCAGCTTAGGAAGGACGTCACCCCTCCACTTT.

CDR3 in DNA: TGCGCCAGCAGCCAAGAGCCGTCTGGCCAGAATGAGCAGTTCTTC. Its translation: CASSQEPSGQNEQFF. The chain joins TRBV4-1 to TRBJ2-1, with D uncertain. Germline CDR1 MGHRA, CDR2 YSYEKL. V was trimmed by 0 bases and J by 7 bases, leaving 13 bases between them. The CDR3 contains 15 residues.

CDR3 nucleotide sequence: TGTGCCAGCAGCGGGGACAGGTTAACCTACAATGAGCAGTTCTTC. Protein product: CASSGDRLTYNEQFF. The chain couples TRBV6-1 to TRBJ2-1, with 8 bases that match TRBD1. The CDR3 is made up of 15 amino acids. The germline V gene has CDR1 MNHNS and CDR2 SASEGT. Trimming removed 6 bases from V and 2 bases from J; junction bases left unmatched: 6.

This clone has a handful of counts. The V call is TRBV5-1, the J call TRBJ2-1, with a possible D match to TRBD2 (6 bases). V was trimmed by 2 bases and J by 0 bases, leaving 18 bases between them. Germline V gene lookup returns CDR1 SGHRS and CDR2 YFSETQ. The CDR3 runs 18 residues. The DNA for the CDR3 is TGCGCCAGCAGCTTTAGCCCATCAGCGGGTGGCTCCTACAATGAGCAGTTCTTC. This encodes CASSFSPSAGGSYNEQFF.

The chain joins TRBV6-1 to TRBJ2-7; D possibly matches TRBD1 or TRBD2 (5 bases each). The CDR3 runs to 15 residues. V lost 6 bases and J 0 bases, leaving 15 bases between the germline ends. Germline values: CDR1 MNHNS, CDR2 SASEGT. CDR3 DNA: TGTGCCAGCAGACTCAGGGAGTCGGGCTCCTACGAGCAGTACTTC. The encoded protein is CASRLRESGSYEQYF.

The chain uses TRBV5-1 and TRBJ2-1, with D possibly being TRBD2 (6 bases). The CDR3 length is 14 residues. Deletions cut 0 bases from V and 5 bases from J, with 9 bases between. Germline V CDR1 and CDR2: SGHRS, YFSETQ. CDR3 region: CASSLASGDNEQFF. CDR3 in DNA: TGCGCCAGCAGCTTGGCGTCGGGGGACAATGAGCAGTTCTTC. The entire variable domain, with the rest obtained from reference TRBV5-1 and TRBJ2-1, is as follows: KAGVTQTPRYLIKTRGQQVTLSCSPISGHRSVSWYQQTPGQGLQFLFEYFSETQRNKGNFPGRFSGRQFSNSRSEMNVSTLELGDSALYLCASSLASGDNEQFFGPGTRLTVL.

This clone came up a few times. The rearrangement joins TRBV13 to TRBJ2-5, with 9 positions matching TRBD2. V shed 4 bases and J 4 bases; nucleotides not matched to a gene: 4. Germline V gives CDR1 PRHDT, CDR2 FYEKMQ (reference sequence). This CDR3 is built from 14 residues. The CDR3: CASSSVAGVETQYF. In DNA, the CDR3 is TGTGCCAGCAGCTCGGTAGCGGGGGTAGAGACCCAGTACTTC.

This clone was detected only a few times. The rearrangement uses TRBV7-6 and TRBJ2-1; 9 bases agree with TRBD2. This CDR3 is built from 16 residues. Trimming took 1 base from V and 3 from J; bases not matched to a gene: 4. In germline, CDR1 is SGHVS, CDR2 FNYEAQ. CDR3 residues: CASSLEAGGFYNEQFF. CDR3 bases: TGTGCCAGCAGCTTAGAAGCGGGAGGCTTCTACAATGAGCAGTTCTTC. Variable domain in full (rest from reference TRBV7-6 and TRBJ2-1): GAGVSQSPRYKVTKRGQDVALRCDPISGHVSLYWYRQALGQGPEFLTYFNYEAQQDKSGLPNDRFSAERPEGSISTLTIQRTEQRDSAMYRCASSLEAGGFYNEQFFGPGTRLTVL.